This T cell receptor (beta chain) was documented in a study of cytomegalovirus exposure and HLA in healthy donors. It was with 60 Vbeta and 13 Jbeta primers that the PCR ran. Measured with immunoSEQ multiplex PCR; TCRdb has only the in-frame clones, and not every one. The sample shows more than 90,000 clones, 75% to 90% of them seen only once. Germline assignment: CDR1 SGHKS and CDR2 YYEKEE (reference sequence). V dropped 2 bases and J dropped 6; count of bases not matched to a gene: 16. This CDR3 is built from 18 residues. Concerning this clone itself: Antigen unknown.

Study-wide results and caveats: HLA restriction was apparent for most CMV-associated TCR beta chains in a later analysis. Researchers catalogued approximately 170 TCR beta chains as cytomegalovirus-associated.

The genes are TRBV5-5 and TRBJ2-7; TRBD1 matches 11 bases. Source material: PBMCs. This TCR derives from a man younger than 45 in good health and CMV-seronegative. The CDR3 nucleotides read TGTGCCAGCAGCTTAACACCAAAACCGGGACAGGGGGATGGCGAGCAGTACTTC. This sequence encodes CASSLTPKPGQGDGEQYF.